This paragraph covers one T cell receptor (beta chain) sequence. This entry is derived from a study of blood T cell repertoires in COVID-19. At the level of the study: Samples came from the United States, Italy and Spain, spanning acute and convalescent COVID-19.

V was clipped by 1 base and J by 12 bases, with 18 bases between them. CDR1 is LGHDT, CDR2 YNNKEL, per germline (reference sequence). The CDR3 contains 14 residues. Sequencing used immunoSEQ multiplex PCR; TCRdb keeps in-frame clones, though not all of them. This sample has about 260,000 clones, with approximately 86% found just once. This clonotype originated in a human donor in a cohort sampled during active COVID-19. The sequencing input was peripheral blood. The chain links TRBV3-1 (or the pseudogene TRBV3-2) to TRBJ1-1; a possible D gene is TRBD1 (5 bases). The CDR3 DNA follows: TGTGCCAGCAGCCAAGGGGGGGGGATCGGTGAGACTTTCTTT. Translated: CASSQGGGIGETFF.